This TCR beta chain was recovered during a study of T-cell memory formation after mild COVID-19. TCRdb called the 5' RACE reads again in MiXCR, with one record for every CDR3 protein. The table records 350,000 to 550,000 distinct CDR3 sequences, about 20% of them present only once. With V trimmed by 11 bases and J by 0 bases, 12 bases remained unmatched. The CDR3 runs to 17 residues. Germline V gives CDR1 SNHLY, CDR2 FYNNEI. The sequence was obtained from a young man who had mild COVID-19 (a few samples of this study predate the infection). Cell type and time point are not known. The chain is built from TRBV2 and TRBJ2-6; TRBD1 agrees at 8 bases. Sequencing input: PBMCs or a T cell subset sorted from them (not recorded which). Written as DNA, the CDR3 is TGTGCCTCACCGGACAGGGCGATATACTCTGGGGCCAACGTCCTGACTTTC. Protein sequence: CASPDRAIYSGANVLTF.